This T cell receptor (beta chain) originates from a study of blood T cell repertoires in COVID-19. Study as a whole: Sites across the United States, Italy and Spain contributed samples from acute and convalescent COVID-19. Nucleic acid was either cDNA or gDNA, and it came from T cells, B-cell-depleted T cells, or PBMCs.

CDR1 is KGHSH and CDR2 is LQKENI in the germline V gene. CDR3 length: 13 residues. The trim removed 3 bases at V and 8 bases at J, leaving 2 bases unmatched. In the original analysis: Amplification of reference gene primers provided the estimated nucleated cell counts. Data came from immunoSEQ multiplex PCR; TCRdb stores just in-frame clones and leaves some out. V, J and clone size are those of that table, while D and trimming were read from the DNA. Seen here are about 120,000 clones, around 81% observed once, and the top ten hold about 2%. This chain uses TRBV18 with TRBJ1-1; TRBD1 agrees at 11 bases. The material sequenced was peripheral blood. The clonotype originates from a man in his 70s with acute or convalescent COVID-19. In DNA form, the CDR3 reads TGTGCCAGCTCACCGGACAGGGGGCTGGAAGCTTTCTTT. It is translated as CASSPDRGLEAFF.